This T cell receptor (beta chain) was recovered during a study of blood T cell repertoires in COVID-19. Study information: In each case, the material was cDNA or gDNA derived from T cells, B-cell-depleted T cells, or PBMCs.

Measured with immunoSEQ multiplex PCR; TCRdb has only the in-frame clones, and not every one. The table lists some 130,000 clones, around 83% of them singletons, with about 17% in the top ten. Sequencing was carried out using peripheral blood. This sequence was found in a woman aged 45-60 years with acute or convalescent COVID-19.

The DNA of the CDR3 is TGCAGTGCTAGTAGACAGGGGTATGCACGGGAAAAACTGTTTTTT. Amino acid sequence: CSASRQGYAREKLFF. J is TRBJ1-4 and V is TRBV20-1; 8 nucleotides agree with TRBD1. The CDR3 is made up of 15 amino acids. The germline gives CDR1 DFQATT, CDR2 SNEGSKA (reference sequence). J lost 8 bases, V lost 3 bases, and 11 bases had no gene match.